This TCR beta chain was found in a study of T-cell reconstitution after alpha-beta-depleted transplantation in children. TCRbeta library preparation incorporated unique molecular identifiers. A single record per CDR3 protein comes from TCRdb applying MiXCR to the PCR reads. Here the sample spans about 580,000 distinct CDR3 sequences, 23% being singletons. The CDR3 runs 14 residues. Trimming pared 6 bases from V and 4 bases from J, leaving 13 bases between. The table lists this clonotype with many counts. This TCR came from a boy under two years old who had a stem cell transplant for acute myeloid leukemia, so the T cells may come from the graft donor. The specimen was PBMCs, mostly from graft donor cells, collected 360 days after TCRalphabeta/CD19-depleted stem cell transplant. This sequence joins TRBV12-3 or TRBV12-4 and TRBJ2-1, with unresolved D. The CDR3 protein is CASRRDTLYNEQFF. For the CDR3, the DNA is TGTGCCAGCAGACGTGACACCCTTTACAATGAGCAGTTCTTC.